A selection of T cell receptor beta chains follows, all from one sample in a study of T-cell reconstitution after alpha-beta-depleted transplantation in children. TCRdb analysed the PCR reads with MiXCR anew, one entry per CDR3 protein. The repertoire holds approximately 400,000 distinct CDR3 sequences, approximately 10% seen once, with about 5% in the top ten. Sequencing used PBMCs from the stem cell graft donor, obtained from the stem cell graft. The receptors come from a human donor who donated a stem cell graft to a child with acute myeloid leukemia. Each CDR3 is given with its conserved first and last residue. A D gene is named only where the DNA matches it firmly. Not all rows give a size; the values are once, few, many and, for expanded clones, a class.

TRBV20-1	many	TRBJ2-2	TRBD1	TGCAGTGCCCCCAGTCCGGGACAGGGGCATCCCGGGGAGCTGTTTTTT	CSAPSPGQGHPGELFF
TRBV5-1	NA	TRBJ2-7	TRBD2	TGCGCCAGCAGCCCGACTAGCGTAAACTACGAGCAGTACTTC	CASSPTSVNYEQYF
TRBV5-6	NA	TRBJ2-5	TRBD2	TGTGCCAGCAGATCCGGGACTAGCGGGGGTTGGGGAGAGACCCAGTACTTC	CASRSGTSGGWGETQYF
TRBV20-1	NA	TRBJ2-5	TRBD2	TGCAGTGCTATGGCCATGGGACTAGCGGGGGAGACCCAGTACTTC	CSAMAMGLAGETQYF
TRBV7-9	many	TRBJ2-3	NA	TGTGCCAGCAGCTTAGCGGTACTAGGGACAGATACGCAGTATTTT	CASSLAVLGTDTQYF
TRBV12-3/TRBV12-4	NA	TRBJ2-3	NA	TGTGCCAGCAGTGACTTTCGGGCGTACACAGATACGCAGTATTTT	CASSDFRAYTDTQYF
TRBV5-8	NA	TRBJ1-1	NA	TGTGCCAGCAGCTTTCGGTCAAGCAGGAACACTGAAGCTTTCTTT	CASSFRSSRNTEAFF
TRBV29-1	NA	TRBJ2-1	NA	TGCAGCGTTGAAGATCATCCGGAAAGGTCCTACAATGAGCAGTTCTTC	CSVEDHPERSYNEQFF
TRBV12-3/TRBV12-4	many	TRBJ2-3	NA	TGTGCCAGCAGAACAGGGGGGGCTAGCACAGATACGCAGTATTTT	CASRTGGASTDTQYF
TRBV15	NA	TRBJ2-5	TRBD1	TGTGCCACCAGCAGTGGACAGGTAGAGACCCAGTACTTC	CATSSGQVETQYF
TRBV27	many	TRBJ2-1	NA	TGTGCCAGCAGTTTGGGTGGGGCTGAGCAGTTCTTC	CASSLGGAEQFF
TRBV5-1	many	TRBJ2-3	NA	TGCGCCAGCAGCTTGGCCCATGTAGGAGCCATAAGCACAGATACGCAGTATTTT	CASSLAHVGAISTDTQYF
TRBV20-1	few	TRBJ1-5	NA	TGCAGTGCTAGAGGAGTTAGCAATCAGCCCCAGCATTTT	CSARGVSNQPQHF
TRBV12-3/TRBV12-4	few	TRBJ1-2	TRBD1	TGTGCCAGCAGGCCGGGACAGACCATCTATGGCTACACCTTC	CASRPGQTIYGYTF
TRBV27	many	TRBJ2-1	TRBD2	TGTGCCAGCAGTTTATCCCCGGGACTAGCGGGGGGGTCCTACAATGAGCAGTTCTTC	CASSLSPGLAGGSYNEQFF
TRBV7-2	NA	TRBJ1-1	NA	TGTGCCAGCACCCCCGACAGGTTGAACACTGAAGCTTTCTTT	CASTPDRLNTEAFF
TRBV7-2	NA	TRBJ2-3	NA	TGTGCCAGCAACCCTAGGAGCACAGATACGCAGTATTTT	CASNPRSTDTQYF
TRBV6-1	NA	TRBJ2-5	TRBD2	TGTGCCAGCAGTCAACCGGGACTAGCAGAACAAGAGACCCAGTACTTC	CASSQPGLAEQETQYF
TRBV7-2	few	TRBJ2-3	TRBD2	TGTGCCAGCAGCTTAGCGGGACTAGCGGGGGGGCTTCCAGATACGCAGTATTTT	CASSLAGLAGGLPDTQYF
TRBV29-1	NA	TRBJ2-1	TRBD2	TGCAGCGTCGCCGGGACTAGCTTCTACAATGAGCAGTTCTTC	CSVAGTSFYNEQFF
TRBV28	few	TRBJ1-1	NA	TGTGCCAGCAGCCGCGACCCAACTGAAGCTTTCTTT	CASSRDPTEAFF
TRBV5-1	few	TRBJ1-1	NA	TGCGCCAGCCGAAAGACACTAGGCAGAGCAAACACTGAAGCTTTCTTT	CASRKTLGRANTEAFF
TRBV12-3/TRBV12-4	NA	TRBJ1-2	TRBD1	TGTGCCAGCAGTCCGGACAGGGGGCAGGGAAACACCTTC	CASSPDRGQGNTF
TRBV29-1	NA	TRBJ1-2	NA	TGCAGCGTTCTCCCCGGGACCCCCGTCGATGGCTACACCTTC	CSVLPGTPVDGYTF
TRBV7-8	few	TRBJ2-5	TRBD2	TGTGCCAGCAGCTTAGGGACTAGCGGGGGCTACGAGACCCAGTACTTC	CASSLGTSGGYETQYF
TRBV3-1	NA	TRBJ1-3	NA	TGTGCCAGCAAAGGTGGCTCTGGAAACACCATATATTTT	CASKGGSGNTIYF
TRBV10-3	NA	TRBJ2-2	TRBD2	TGTGCCATCAGGCTAGCGGGAGCAGGGAACACCGGGGAGCTGTTTTTT	CAIRLAGAGNTGELFF
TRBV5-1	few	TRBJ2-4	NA	TGCGCCAGCAGATTGGAGTGGCAGATAGCCAAAAACATTCAGTACTTC	CASRLEWQIAKNIQYF
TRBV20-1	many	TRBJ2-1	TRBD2	TGCAGTGCTAGATGGGGGAGGGCCGACAATGAGCAGTTCTTC	CSARWGRADNEQFF
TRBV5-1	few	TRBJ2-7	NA	TGCGCCAGCAAGGATAGCACCTACGAGCAGTACTTC	CASKDSTYEQYF
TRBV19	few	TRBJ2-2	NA	TGTGCCAGCCGCTTGAGGGCCGGGGAGCTGTTTTTT	CASRLRAGELFF
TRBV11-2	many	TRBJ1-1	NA	TGTGCCAGCAGCTTCGACAGAGGCACTGAAGCTTTCTTT	CASSFDRGTEAFF
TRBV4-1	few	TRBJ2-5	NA	TGCGCCAGCAGCCAAGGCTTGCGGGCTGGAGAGCAAGAGACCCAGTACTTC	CASSQGLRAGEQETQYF
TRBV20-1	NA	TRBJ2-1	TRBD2	TGCAGTGCTAGAGACTACCTTTCTAGCGGGAGGGCCTACAATGAGCAGTTCTTC	CSARDYLSSGRAYNEQFF
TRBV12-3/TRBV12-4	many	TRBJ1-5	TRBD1	TGTGCCAGTGGACAGGGGGTAGTGAATCAGCCCCAGCATTTT	CASGQGVVNQPQHF
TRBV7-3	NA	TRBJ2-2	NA	TGTGCCAGCAGCAGGACCTACACCGGGGAGCTGTTTTTT	CASSRTYTGELFF
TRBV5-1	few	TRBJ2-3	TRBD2	TGCGCCAGCAGCTTGGGTTACTCTAGCGGGAGTACAGATACGCAGTATTTT	CASSLGYSSGSTDTQYF
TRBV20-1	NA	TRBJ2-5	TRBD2	TGCAGTGCTAGTCGCAGCGCGGGGGTCCAAGAGACCCAGTACTTC	CSASRSAGVQETQYF
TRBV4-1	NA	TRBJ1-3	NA	TGCGCCAGCAGCCAGGGCGACAGGTCGCCTGGAAACACCATATATTTT	CASSQGDRSPGNTIYF
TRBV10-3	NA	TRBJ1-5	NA	TGTGCCACTGGGGTTAATAGCAATCAGCCCCAGCATTTT	CATGVNSNQPQHF
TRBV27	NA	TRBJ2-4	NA	TGTGCCAGCAGTTCCGCAGGGTTAGCCAAAAACATTCAGTACTTC	CASSSAGLAKNIQYF
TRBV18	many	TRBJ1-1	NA	TGTGCCAGCTCACCTGGGGGGCACGGCACTGAAGCTTTCTTT	CASSPGGHGTEAFF
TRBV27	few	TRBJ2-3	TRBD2	TGTGCCAGCAGGACGAGAACTAGCGGGAGGACGCAGTATTTT	CASRTRTSGRTQYF
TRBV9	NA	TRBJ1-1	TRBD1	TGTGCCAGCACCAGACAGGGGAAGATGAACACTGAAGCTTTCTTT	CASTRQGKMNTEAFF
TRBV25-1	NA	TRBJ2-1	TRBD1	TGTGCCAGCAGTCTAAGTCGGGACAGGGACAATGAGCAGTTCTTC	CASSLSRDRDNEQFF
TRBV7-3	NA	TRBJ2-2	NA	TGTGCCAGCAGCCGTCTGGTTAACACCGGGGAGCTGTTTTTT	CASSRLVNTGELFF
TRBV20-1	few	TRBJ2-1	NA	TGCAGTGGAAGCAGGACGGGTTACAATGAGCAGTTCTTC	CSGSRTGYNEQFF
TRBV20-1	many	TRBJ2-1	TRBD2	TGCAGTGGCCCAGGACTAGCGGGAGATGAGCAGTTCTTC	CSGPGLAGDEQFF
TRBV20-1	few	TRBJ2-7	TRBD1	TGCAGTGCAAGGACAGGGGGCGACGAGCAGTACTTC	CSARTGGDEQYF
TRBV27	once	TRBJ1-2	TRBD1	TGTGCCAGCAGTTTATCAGCCGGGACAGGCCTTCGGTGGGGCTACACCTTC	CASSLSAGTGLRWGYTF
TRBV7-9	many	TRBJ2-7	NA	TGTGCCAGCAGCCGGACTTCGTCCTACGAGCAGTACTTC	CASSRTSSYEQYF
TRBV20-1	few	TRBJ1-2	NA	TGCAGTGCTAGAGATAGGGCCCTTGGGGGCTACACCTTC	CSARDRALGGYTF
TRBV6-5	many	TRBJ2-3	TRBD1	TGTGCCAGCAGTTCCCGGGACAGCTTAGATACGCAGTATTTT	CASSSRDSLDTQYF
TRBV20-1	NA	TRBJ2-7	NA	TGCAGTGCTACAGGGGATTCCTACGCGCAGTACTTC	CSATGDSYAQYF
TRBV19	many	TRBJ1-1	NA	TGTGCCAGTACCGCCGGGGGTAGTGCTTTCTTT	CASTAGGSAFF
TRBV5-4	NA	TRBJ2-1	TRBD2	TGTGCCAGCAGGTCCGGGACTAGCGGGAGTAAGGAGCAGTTCTTC	CASRSGTSGSKEQFF
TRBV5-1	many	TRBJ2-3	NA	TGCGCCAGCAGCCCCTCGGTCACAGATACGCAGTATTTT	CASSPSVTDTQYF
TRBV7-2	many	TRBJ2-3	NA	TGTGCCAGCAGCTTCAGGGGGGGGGATACGCAGTATTTT	CASSFRGGDTQYF
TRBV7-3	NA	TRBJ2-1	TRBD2	TGTGCCAGCAGCAAGGGCGGGGGGGCCGTAGGTGAGCAGTTCTTC	CASSKGGGAVGEQFF